Sequencing of this T cell receptor beta chain was carried out in a study of T cells in localized non-small cell lung cancer. Study-wide findings and caveats: A single tumor region was sequenced, leaving heterogeneity possible.

The ends were cut back, 3 bases at V and 5 bases at J, with 13 bases in the middle. Per the germline V gene, CDR1 is LNHDA and CDR2 is SQIVND (reference sequence). The CDR3 has 14 residues. In the case of this clone: Its specificity is not known.

This table comes from immunoSEQ multiplex PCR, and its TCRdb copy is limited to in-frame clones, with some not included. This table holds 1,400 to 1,500 clones, approximately 25% found once. This TCR was sampled from a man aged 18 to 50 with stage II lung adenocarcinoma. The input for sequencing was normal lung tissue next to the tumor, taken before any cancer treatment. The chain is built from TRBV19 and TRBJ2-5; D tentatively reads TRBD1 or TRBD2 (6 bases each). CDR3 in amino acids: CASSMVQGRETQYF. The CDR3 DNA sequence: TGTGCCAGTAGTATGGTGCAGGGGAGGGAGACCCAGTACTTC.